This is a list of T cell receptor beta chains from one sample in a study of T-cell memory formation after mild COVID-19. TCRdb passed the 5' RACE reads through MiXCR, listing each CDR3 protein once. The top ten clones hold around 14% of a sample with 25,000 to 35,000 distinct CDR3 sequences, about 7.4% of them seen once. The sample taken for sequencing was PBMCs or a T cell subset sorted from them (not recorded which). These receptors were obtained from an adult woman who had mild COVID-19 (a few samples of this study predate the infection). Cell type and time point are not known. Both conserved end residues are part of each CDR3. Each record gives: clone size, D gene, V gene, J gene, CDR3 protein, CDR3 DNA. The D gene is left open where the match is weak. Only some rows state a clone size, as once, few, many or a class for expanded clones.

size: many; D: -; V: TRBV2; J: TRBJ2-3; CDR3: CASRRGGTGPDTQYF; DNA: TGTGCCAGCAGACGTGGCGGGACCGGGCCAGATACGCAGTATTTT
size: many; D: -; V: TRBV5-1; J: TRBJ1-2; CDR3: CASSLSGGYGYTF; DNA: TGCGCCAGCAGCTTGAGTGGGGGCTATGGCTACACCTTC
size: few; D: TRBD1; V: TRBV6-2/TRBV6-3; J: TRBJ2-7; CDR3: CASGTGFEQYF; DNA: TGTGCCAGTGGGACAGGGTTTGAGCAGTACTTC
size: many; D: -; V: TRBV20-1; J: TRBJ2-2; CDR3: CSAQGGFGTGELFF; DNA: TGCAGTGCGCAGGGGGGTTTTGGCACCGGGGAGCTGTTTTTT
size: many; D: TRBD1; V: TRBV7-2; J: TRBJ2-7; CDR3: CASSFLGTGSYEQYF; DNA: TGTGCCAGCAGCTTCCTGGGGACAGGCTCCTACGAGCAGTACTTC
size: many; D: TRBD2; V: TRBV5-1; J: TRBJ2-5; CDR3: CASSRTSGEGETQYF; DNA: TGCGCCAGCAGCCGGACTAGCGGGGAGGGGGAGACCCAGTACTTC
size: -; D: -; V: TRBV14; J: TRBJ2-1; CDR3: CASSPSSSYNEQFF; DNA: TGTGCCAGCAGTCCCTCCAGCTCCTACAATGAGCAGTTCTTC
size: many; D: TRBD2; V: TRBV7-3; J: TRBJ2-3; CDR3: CASSLTFSGGGSTDTQYF; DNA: TGTGCCAGCAGCTTAACGTTCAGCGGGGGTGGGAGCACAGATACGCAGTATTTT
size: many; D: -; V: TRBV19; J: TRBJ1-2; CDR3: CASRMDSVNYGYTF; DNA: TGTGCCAGTAGGATGGACAGTGTTAACTATGGCTACACCTTC
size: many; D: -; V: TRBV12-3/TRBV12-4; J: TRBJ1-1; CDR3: CASRSTGGYEAFF; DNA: TGTGCCAGCAGATCAACAGGCGGATATGAAGCTTTCTTT
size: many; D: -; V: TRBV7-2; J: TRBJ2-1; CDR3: CASSSPRTARTRSSYNEQFF; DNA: TGTGCCAGCAGCTCTCCACGGACAGCGAGGACCAGAAGCTCCTACAATGAGCAGTTCTTC
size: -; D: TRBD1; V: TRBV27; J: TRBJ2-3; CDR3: CASSLWSARGQVISDTQYF; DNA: TGTGCCAGCAGTTTATGGTCGGCTCGGGGACAGGTTATTTCAGATACGCAGTATTTT
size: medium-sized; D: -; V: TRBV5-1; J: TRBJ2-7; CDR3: CASSSTTGTLTYEQYF; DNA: TGCGCCAGCAGCTCAACTACCGGGACCCTTACCTACGAGCAGTACTTC
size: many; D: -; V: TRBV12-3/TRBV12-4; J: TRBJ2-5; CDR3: CASSLDPGTQYF; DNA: TGTGCCAGCAGTTTAGACCCAGGGACCCAGTACTTC
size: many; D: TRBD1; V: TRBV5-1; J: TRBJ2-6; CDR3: CASSTGQASGANVLTF; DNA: TGCGCCAGCAGCACCGGACAGGCCTCTGGGGCCAACGTCCTGACTTTC
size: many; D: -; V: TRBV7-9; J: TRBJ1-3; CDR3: CASSPQQSSGNTIYF; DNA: TGTGCCAGCAGCCCTCAACAGAGCTCTGGAAACACCATATATTTT
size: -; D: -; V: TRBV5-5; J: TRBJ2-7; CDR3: CASSLVFRLASSYEQYF; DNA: TGTGCCAGCAGCTTAGTGTTCAGGCTAGCTAGTTCCTACGAGCAGTACTTC
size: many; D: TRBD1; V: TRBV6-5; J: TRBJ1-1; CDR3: CASSSPAGQGRTEAFF; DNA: TGTGCCAGCAGTTCCCCGGCGGGACAGGGTCGGACTGAAGCTTTCTTT
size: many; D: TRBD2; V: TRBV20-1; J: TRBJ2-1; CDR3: CSVGRGVAGDYNEQFF; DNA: TGCAGTGTTGGCCGAGGGGTAGCGGGGGACTACAATGAGCAGTTCTTC
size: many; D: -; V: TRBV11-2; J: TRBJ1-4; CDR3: CASSFDPPSEKLFF; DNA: TGTGCCAGCAGCTTCGATCCTCCATCTGAAAAACTGTTTTTT
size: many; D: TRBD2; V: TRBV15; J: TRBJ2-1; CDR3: CATSSPAGLAGGDEQFF; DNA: TGTGCCACCAGCAGCCCGGCAGGGCTAGCGGGGGGGGATGAGCAGTTCTTC
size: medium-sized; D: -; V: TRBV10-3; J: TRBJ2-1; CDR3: CATRGGASGPHNEQFF; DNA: TGTGCCACCAGGGGGGGGGCGAGCGGGCCCCACAATGAGCAGTTCTTC
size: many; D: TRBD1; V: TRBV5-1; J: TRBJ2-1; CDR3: CASSLAGQGGVDEQFF; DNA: TGCGCCAGCAGCTTGGCGGGACAGGGAGGAGTAGATGAGCAGTTCTTC
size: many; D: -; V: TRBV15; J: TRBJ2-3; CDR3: CATSRDGHRASPTDTQYF; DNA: TGTGCCACCAGCAGAGATGGGCATCGAGCCTCCCCCACAGATACGCAGTATTTT
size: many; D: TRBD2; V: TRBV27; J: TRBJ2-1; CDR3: CASSLRGGKYNEQFF; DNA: TGTGCCAGCAGTTTACGGGGGGGCAAGTACAATGAGCAGTTCTTC
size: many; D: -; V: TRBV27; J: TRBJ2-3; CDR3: CASSPGAERTQYF; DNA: TGTGCCAGCAGTCCCGGAGCGGAAAGGACGCAGTATTTT
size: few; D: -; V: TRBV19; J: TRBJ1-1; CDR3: CASSSRRGPMNTEAFF; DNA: TGTGCCAGTAGTTCGCGGCGGGGACCTATGAACACTGAAGCTTTCTTT
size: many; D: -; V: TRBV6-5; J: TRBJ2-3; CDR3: CASSVRRSTDTQYF; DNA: TGTGCCAGCAGCGTCCGGCGAAGCACAGATACGCAGTATTTT
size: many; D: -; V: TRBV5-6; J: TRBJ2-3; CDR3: CASSRGKRGRGQDTQYF; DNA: TGTGCCAGCAGCCGAGGCAAACGGGGGCGTGGGCAGGATACGCAGTATTTT
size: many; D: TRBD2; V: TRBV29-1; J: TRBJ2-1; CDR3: CSASTSGGYNEQFF; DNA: TGCAGCGCCTCGACTAGCGGGGGATACAATGAGCAGTTCTTC
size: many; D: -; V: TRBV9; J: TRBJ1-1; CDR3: CASSVGPEGAEAFF; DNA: TGTGCCAGCAGCGTAGGCCCCGAGGGTGCTGAAGCTTTCTTT
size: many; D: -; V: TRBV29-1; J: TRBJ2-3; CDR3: CSVKGKLNKRKTTDTQYF; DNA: TGCAGCGTGAAGGGGAAACTAAATAAAAGAAAAACCACAGATACGCAGTATTTT
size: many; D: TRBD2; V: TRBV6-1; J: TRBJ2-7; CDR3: CASRGLAGTIYEQYF; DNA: TGTGCCAGCAGGGGACTAGCGGGGACGATTTACGAGCAGTACTTC
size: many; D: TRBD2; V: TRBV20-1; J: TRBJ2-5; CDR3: CSARGGTSGFQETQYF; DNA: TGCAGTGCTCGGGGCGGGACTAGCGGATTCCAAGAGACCCAGTACTTC
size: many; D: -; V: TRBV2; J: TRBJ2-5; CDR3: CASSPTSGTQYF; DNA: TGTGCCAGCAGTCCAACGTCGGGGACCCAGTACTTC
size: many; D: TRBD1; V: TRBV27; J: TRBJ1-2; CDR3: CASSPTRTGRHYTF; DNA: TGTGCCAGCAGCCCAACCCGGACAGGCAGACACTACACCTTC
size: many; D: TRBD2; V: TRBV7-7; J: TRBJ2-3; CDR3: CASSLSTSGGDTQYF; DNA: TGTGCCAGCAGCTTATCCACTAGCGGGGGAGATACGCAGTATTTT
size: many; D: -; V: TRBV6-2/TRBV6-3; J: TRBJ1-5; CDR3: CASSSGTEQGPQHF; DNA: TGTGCCAGCAGTTCCGGGACGGAGCAGGGGCCCCAGCATTTT
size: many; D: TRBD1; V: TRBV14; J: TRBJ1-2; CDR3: CASSHGQGRGGYTF; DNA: TGTGCCAGCAGTCACGGACAGGGGAGAGGTGGCTACACCTTC